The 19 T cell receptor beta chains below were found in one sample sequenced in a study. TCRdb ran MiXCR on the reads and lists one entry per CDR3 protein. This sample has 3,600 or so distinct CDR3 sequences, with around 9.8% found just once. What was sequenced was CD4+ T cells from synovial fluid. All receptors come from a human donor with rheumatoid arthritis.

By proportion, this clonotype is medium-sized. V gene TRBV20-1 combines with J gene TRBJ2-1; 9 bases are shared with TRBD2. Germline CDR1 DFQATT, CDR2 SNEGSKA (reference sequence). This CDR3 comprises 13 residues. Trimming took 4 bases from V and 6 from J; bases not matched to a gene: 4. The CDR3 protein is CSAMSGRFNEQFF. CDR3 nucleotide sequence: TGCAGTGCTATGAGCGGGAGGTTCAATGAGCAGTTCTTC.

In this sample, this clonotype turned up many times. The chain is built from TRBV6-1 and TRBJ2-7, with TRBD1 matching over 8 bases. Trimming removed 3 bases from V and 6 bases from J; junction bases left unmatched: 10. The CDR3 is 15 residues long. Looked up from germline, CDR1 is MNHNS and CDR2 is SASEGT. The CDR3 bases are TGTGCCAGCAGTGATCTCCCCAGGGGGCACGGCGAGCAGTACTTC. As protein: CASSDLPRGHGEQYF.

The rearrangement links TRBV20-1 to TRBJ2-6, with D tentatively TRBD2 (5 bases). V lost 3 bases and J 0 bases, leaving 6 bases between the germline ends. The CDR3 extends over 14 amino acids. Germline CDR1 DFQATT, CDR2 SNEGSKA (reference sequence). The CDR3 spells CSASAGSGANVLTF. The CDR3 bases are TGCAGTGCTAGTGCGGGCTCTGGGGCCAACGTCCTGACTTTC.

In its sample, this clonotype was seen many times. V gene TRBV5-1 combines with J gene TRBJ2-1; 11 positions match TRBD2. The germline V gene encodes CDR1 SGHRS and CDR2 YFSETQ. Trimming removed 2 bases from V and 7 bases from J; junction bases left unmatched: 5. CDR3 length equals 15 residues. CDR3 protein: CASSFGLAGGNEQFF. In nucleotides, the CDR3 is TGCGCCAGCAGCTTTGGACTAGCGGGTGGGAATGAGCAGTTCTTC.

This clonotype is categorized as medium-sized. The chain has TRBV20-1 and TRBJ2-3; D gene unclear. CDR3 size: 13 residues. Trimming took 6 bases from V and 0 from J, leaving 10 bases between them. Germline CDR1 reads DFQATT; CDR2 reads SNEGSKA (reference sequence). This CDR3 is CSASFTSTDTQYF. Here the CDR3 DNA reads TGCAGTGCCTCCTTCACTAGCACAGATACGCAGTATTTT.

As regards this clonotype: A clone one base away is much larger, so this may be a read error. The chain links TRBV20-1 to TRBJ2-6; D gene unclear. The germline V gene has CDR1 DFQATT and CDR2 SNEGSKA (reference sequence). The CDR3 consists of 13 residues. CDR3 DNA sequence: TGCAGTGTTAGATTGACTGGGGCCAACGTCCTGACTTTC. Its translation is CSVRLTGANVLTF.

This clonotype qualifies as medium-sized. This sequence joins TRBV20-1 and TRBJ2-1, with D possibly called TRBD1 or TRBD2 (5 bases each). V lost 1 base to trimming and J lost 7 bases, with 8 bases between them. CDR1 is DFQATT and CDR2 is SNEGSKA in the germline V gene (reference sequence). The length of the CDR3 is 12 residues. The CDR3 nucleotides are TGCAGTGCTAGAGGTTGGGGGAATGAGCAGTTCTTC. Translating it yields CSARGWGNEQFF.

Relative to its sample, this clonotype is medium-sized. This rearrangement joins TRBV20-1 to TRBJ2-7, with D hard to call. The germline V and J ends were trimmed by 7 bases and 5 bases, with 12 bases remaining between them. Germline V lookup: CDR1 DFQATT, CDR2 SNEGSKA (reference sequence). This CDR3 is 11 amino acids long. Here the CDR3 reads CSVMNRDEQYF. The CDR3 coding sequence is TGCAGTGTCATGAATAGGGACGAGCAGTACTTC.

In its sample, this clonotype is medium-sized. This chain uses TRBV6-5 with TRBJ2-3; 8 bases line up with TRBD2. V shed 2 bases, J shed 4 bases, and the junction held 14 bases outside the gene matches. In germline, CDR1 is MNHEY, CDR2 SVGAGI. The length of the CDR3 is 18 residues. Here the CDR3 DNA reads TGTGCCAGCAGTTACCCCCCCGGGGGGAGCGGGAGAGCAGATACGCAGTATTTT. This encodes CASSYPPGGSGRADTQYF.

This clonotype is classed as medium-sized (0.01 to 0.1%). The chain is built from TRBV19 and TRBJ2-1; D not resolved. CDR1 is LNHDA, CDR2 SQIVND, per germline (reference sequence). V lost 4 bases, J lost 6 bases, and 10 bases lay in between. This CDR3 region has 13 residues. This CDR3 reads CASSTGFLNEQFF. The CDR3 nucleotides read TGTGCCAGTAGTACCGGATTCCTCAATGAGCAGTTCTTC.

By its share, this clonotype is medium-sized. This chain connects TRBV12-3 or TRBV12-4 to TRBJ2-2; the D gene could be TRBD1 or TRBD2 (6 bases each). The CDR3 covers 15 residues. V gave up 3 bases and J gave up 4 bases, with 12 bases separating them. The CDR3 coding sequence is TGTGCCAGCAGTTTGGGGGGCGGGTCCACCGGGGAGCTGTTTTTT. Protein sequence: CASSLGGGSTGELFF.

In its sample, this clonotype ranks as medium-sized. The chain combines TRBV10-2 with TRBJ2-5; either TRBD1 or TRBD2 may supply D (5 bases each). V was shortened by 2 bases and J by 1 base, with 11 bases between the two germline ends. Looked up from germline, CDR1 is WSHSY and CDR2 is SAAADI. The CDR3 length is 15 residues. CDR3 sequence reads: CASSETGTVQETQYF. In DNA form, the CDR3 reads TGCGCCAGCAGTGAGACCGGGACCGTCCAAGAGACCCAGTACTTC.

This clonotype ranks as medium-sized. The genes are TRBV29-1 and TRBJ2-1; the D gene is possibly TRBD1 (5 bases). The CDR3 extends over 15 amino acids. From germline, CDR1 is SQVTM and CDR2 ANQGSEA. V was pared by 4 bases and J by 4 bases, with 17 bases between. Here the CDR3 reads CSVATGPPYYNEQFF. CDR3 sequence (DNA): TGCAGCGTTGCCACAGGACCCCCTTATTACAATGAGCAGTTCTTC.

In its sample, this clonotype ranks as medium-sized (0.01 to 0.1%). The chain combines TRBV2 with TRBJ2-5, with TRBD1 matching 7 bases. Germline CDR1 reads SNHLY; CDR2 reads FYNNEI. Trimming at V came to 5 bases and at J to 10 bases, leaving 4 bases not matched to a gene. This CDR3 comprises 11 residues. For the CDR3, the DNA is TGTGCCAGCAGTCTACAGGGGCTCCAGTACTTC. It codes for CASSLQGLQYF.

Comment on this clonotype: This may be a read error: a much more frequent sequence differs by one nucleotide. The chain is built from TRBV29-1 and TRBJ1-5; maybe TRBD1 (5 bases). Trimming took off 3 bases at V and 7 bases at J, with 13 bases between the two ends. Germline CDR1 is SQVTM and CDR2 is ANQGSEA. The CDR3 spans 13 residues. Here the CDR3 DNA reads TGCAGCGTTGAGCCAGGGATAGGCCAGCCCCAGCATTTT. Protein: CSVEPGIGQPQHF. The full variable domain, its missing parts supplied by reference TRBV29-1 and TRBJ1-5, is SAVISQKPSRDICQRGTSLTIQCQVDSQVTMMFWYRQQPGQSLTLIATANQGSEATYESGFVIDKFPISRPNLTFSTLTVSNMSPEDSSIYLCSVEPGIGQPQHFGDGTRLSIL.

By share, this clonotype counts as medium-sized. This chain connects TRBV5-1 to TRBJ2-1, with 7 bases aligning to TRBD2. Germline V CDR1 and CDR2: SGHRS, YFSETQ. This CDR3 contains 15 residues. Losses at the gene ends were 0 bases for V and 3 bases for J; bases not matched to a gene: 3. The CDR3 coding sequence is TGCGCCAGCAGCTTGGTATCTAGCGGCTACAATGAGCAGTTCTTC. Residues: CASSLVSSGYNEQFF.

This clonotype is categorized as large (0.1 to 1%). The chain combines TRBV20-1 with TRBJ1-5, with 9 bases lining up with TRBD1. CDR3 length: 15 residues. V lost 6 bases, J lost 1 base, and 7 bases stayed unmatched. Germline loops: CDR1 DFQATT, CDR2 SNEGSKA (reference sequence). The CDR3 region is CSAMGQGLSNQPQHF. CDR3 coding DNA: TGCAGTGCCATGGGACAGGGTTTGAGCAATCAGCCCCAGCATTTT.

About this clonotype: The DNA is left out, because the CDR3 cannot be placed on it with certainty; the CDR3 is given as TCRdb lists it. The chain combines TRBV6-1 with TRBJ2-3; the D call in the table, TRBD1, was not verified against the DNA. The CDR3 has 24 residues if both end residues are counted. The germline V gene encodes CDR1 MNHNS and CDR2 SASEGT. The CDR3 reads CASSAYSYNEQFFGPGTGSDTQYF.

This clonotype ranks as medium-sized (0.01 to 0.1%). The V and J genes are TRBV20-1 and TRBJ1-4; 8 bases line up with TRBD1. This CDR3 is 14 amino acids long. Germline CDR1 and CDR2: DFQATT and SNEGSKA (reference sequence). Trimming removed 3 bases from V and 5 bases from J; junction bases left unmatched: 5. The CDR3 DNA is TGCAGTGCTAGGGAGGGGACAGGAAATGAAAAACTGTTTTTT. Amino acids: CSAREGTGNEKLFF.